The clone carrying this T cell receptor beta chain came up a few times. The antigen is not known. TCRdb analysed the reads with MiXCR anew, one entry per CDR3 protein. The sample has 640,000 or so distinct CDR3 sequences, roughly a third seen once. Germline V CDR1 and CDR2: SGHDT, YYEEEE. The CDR3 spans 12 residues. Trimming stripped 6 bases from V and 7 bases from J, with 11 bases between. The sample originates from a study of T cell repertoires in cytomegalovirus infection. Study conclusions and caveats: HLA-C-restricted CMV clonotypes gave the most frequent clonotype in two of eight donors.

V is TRBV5-6 and J is TRBJ2-1; D not resolved. This clonotype was sampled from a human donor in good health (CMV status not recorded). Some clones in this sample may be carry-over from other donors' samples. Specimen: cultured PBMCs, collected from culture after CMV antigen stimulation. CDR3 sequence reads: CASNSGGNEQFF. The CDR3 DNA reads TGTGCCAGCAACTCCGGTGGTAATGAGCAGTTCTTC.